These 19 T cell receptor beta chains were sequenced from one sample in a study of T cell responses to AZD1222 COVID-19 vaccine. The method was immunoSEQ multiplex PCR; TCRdb's version includes in-frame clones alone and lacks a portion of them. The table has 120,000 to 150,000 clones, about 92% seen once; the top ten hold about 1.9%. Here the sequenced sample was peripheral blood, taken on day 0 of AZD1222 vaccination. The origin of the receptors is an adult in good health.

This rearrangement joins TRBV13 to TRBJ2-2; 8 bases align to TRBD2. This CDR3 comprises 18 residues. From germline, CDR1 is PRHDT and CDR2 FYEKMQ (reference sequence). The V segment lost 5 bases and the J segment 7 bases; nucleotides outside the gene matches: 18. CDR3 sequence reads: CASSPLRTGGASDGELFF. Here the CDR3 DNA reads TGTGCCAGCAGCCCCCTCAGAACCGGGGGGGCGTCTGACGGGGAGCTGTTTTTT.

This clone was seen only once. This rearrangement joins TRBV6-2 or TRBV6-3 to TRBJ1-1; no firm D call. The germline gives CDR1 MNHEY, CDR2 SVGEGT. V shed 2 bases and J shed 0 bases, with 13 bases lying between them. This CDR3 spans 16 amino acids. The CDR3 spells CASSYPLGSMNTEAFF. The CDR3 bases are TGTGCCAGCAGTTACCCCCTGGGGAGCATGAACACTGAAGCTTTCTTT.

CDR3 sequence (DNA): TGTGCCAGCAGATTGGGCCCCCAGGAGACCCAGTACTTC. Its translation: CASRLGPQETQYF. The chain links TRBV12-3 or TRBV12-4 to TRBJ2-5; no firm D call. The V and J ends lost 6 bases and 5 bases respectively, with 13 bases between them. The length of the CDR3 is 13 residues.

This clone is labeled as medium-sized. The rearrangement uses TRBV7-2 and TRBJ1-1; 9 nucleotides align to TRBD1. The CDR3 sequence is 15 residues long. V dropped 2 bases and J dropped 3; count of bases not matched to a gene: 4. Germline CDR1 SGHTA, CDR2 FQGNSA. The CDR3 spells CASSLPRQGDTEAFF. The CDR3 coding sequence is TGTGCCAGCAGCTTACCCCGACAGGGGGACACTGAAGCTTTCTTT.

The rearrangement joins TRBV5-5 to TRBJ1-2; 9 bases fit TRBD1. CDR1 is SGHKS, CDR2 YYEKEE, per germline (reference sequence). The ends lost 5 bases at V and 5 bases at J; junction bases unmatched: 19. The CDR3 sequence is 18 residues long. CDR3 coding DNA: TGTGCCAGCAGTAGGAACCCGGGACAGGGAAGACAGATTTATGGCTACACCTTC. Its translation: CASSRNPGQGRQIYGYTF.

The chain employs TRBV3-1 (or the pseudogene TRBV3-2) and TRBJ1-5; D is unclear. The CDR3 length is 12 residues. In germline, CDR1 is LGHDT, CDR2 YNNKEL (reference sequence). Trimming shortened V by 1 base and J by 7 bases, and 5 bases separated the two germline ends. The CDR3 reads CASSQGRQPQHF. The CDR3 DNA reads TGTGCCAGCAGCCAAGGGCGCCAGCCCCAGCATTTT.

This chain connects TRBV9 to TRBJ2-5, with TRBD1 identical over 7 bases. Germline V gene data show CDR1 as SGDLS and CDR2 as YYNGEE. This CDR3 has 15 residues. V lost 3 bases and J lost 5; bases outside the gene matches: 10. CDR3 coding DNA: TGTGCCAGCAGCGCCTGGAAGGGGGCCGGGGAGACCCAGTACTTC. Its protein product is CASSAWKGAGETQYF.

This chain links TRBV5-1 with TRBJ2-5; 8 bases match TRBD2. The V and J ends lost 0 bases and 4 bases, in that order; junction bases with no gene match: 8. This CDR3 comprises 16 residues. The V gene's germline CDR1 is SGHRS and CDR2 YFSETQ. CDR3 loop: CASSLVAGGRGETQYF. The DNA of the CDR3 is TGCGCCAGCAGCTTGGTTGCGGGGGGCCGGGGAGAGACCCAGTACTTC.

The chain joins TRBV27 to TRBJ2-1, with D possibly being TRBD2 (5 bases). CDR3 length: 15 residues. Germline CDR1 and CDR2: MNHEY and SMNVEV (reference sequence). Trimming cost V 5 bases and J 6 bases, with 17 bases left between them. CDR3 nucleotide sequence: TGTGCCAGCAGTATAGGAAGAGCGGTTGTCAATGAGCAGTTCTTC. Amino acids: CASSIGRAVVNEQFF.

In its sample, this clone was seen once. This sample includes further DNA sequences coding for the same CDR3. The V call is TRBV5-1, the J call TRBJ2-2; D ambiguous. The V gene lost 2 bases and the J gene lost 5 bases, with 4 bases spanning the gap. The germline V gene has CDR1 SGHRS and CDR2 YFSETQ. This CDR3 comprises 12 residues. The CDR3 sequence is CASSFQTGELFF. In nucleotides, the CDR3 is TGCGCCAGCAGCTTTCAAACCGGGGAGCTGTTTTTT.

V gene TRBV9 combines with J gene TRBJ2-1; perhaps TRBD1 as D (5 bases). Trimming pared 1 base from V and 5 bases from J, leaving 7 bases between. The CDR3 has 13 residues. Germline V gives CDR1 SGDLS, CDR2 YYNGEE. The CDR3 sequence: CASSVSGNNEQFF. In DNA, the CDR3 is TGTGCCAGCAGCGTATCAGGGAACAATGAGCAGTTCTTC. The whole variable domain, remainder taken from reference TRBV9 and TRBJ2-1, is DSGVTQTPKHLITATGQRVTLRCSPRSGDLSVYWYQQSLDQGLQFLIQYYNGEERAKGNILERFSAQQFPDLHSELNLSSLELGDSALYFCASSVSGNNEQFFGPGTRLTVL.

V gene TRBV30 combines with J gene TRBJ1-1, with D unresolved. The V and J ends lost 3 bases and 5 bases respectively, with 31 bases between them. The CDR3 contains 19 residues. Germline values: CDR1 GTSNPN, CDR2 SVGIG (reference sequence). The CDR3 sequence is CAWRVPSGSWPLVGTEAFF. For the CDR3, the DNA is TGTGCCTGGAGAGTGCCCTCGGGCAGTTGGCCCCTAGTGGGAACTGAAGCTTTCTTT.

The chain uses TRBV7-3 and TRBJ2-5, with unresolved D. The V end was cut by 5 bases, the J end by 1 base, with 8 bases between. CDR1 is SGHTA, CDR2 FQGTGA, per germline. CDR3 length: 13 residues. The DNA for the CDR3 is TGTGCCAGCAGCCGGTCGGGCCAAGAGACCCAGTACTTC. Its translation is CASSRSGQETQYF. Together with reference TRBV7-3 and TRBJ2-5, the CDR3 gives the full variable domain: GAGVSQTPSNKVTEKGKYVELRCDPISGHTALYWYRQSLGQGPEFLIYFQGTGAADDSGLPNDRFFAVRPEGSVSTLKIQRTERGDSAVYLCASSRSGQETQYFGPGTRLLVL.

This sequence joins TRBV7-9 and TRBJ2-1; D is unresolved. Germline assignment: CDR1 SEHNR and CDR2 FQNEAQ (reference sequence). Trimming stripped 1 base from V and 1 base from J, with 5 bases between. CDR3 length: 14 residues. As DNA, the CDR3 is TGTGCCAGCAGCTTAGAGCTATCCTACAATGAGCAGTTCTTC. Translation: CASSLELSYNEQFF. The full variable domain, with the rest looked up from reference TRBV7-9 and TRBJ2-1, is DTGVSQNPRHKITKRGQNVTFRCDPISEHNRLYWYRQTLGQGPEFLTYFQNEAQLEKSRLLSDRFSAERPKGSFSTLEIQRTEQGDSAMYLCASSLELSYNEQFFGPGTRLTVL.

V is TRBV2 and J is TRBJ2-5; 7 bases agree with TRBD2. With 1 base clipped from V and 13 bases from J, the junction kept 3 bases outside the gene matches. The V gene's germline CDR1 is SNHLY and CDR2 FYNNEI. The CDR3 covers 11 residues. The CDR3 reads CASSEGGGRYF. The CDR3 nucleotides are TGTGCCAGCAGTGAAGGTGGCGGGAGGTACTTC.

This clone occurred once. V gene TRBV5-1 combines with J gene TRBJ2-7; the D is unclear. The CDR3 contains 14 residues. V was clipped by 0 bases and J by 3 bases, with 10 bases between them. Germline V lookup: CDR1 SGHRS, CDR2 YFSETQ. The CDR3 bases are TGCGCCAGCAGCTTGGCCGGGCAGATCTACGAGCAGTACTTC. It codes for CASSLAGQIYEQYF.

The V and J genes are TRBV7-2 and TRBJ1-2, with D possibly matching TRBD1 (6 bases). Trimming removed 2 bases from V and 6 bases from J, with 13 bases in between. CDR1 is SGHTA and CDR2 is FQGNSA in the germline V gene. CDR3 length equals 14 residues. CDR3 loop: CASSLLQGTDGYTF. DNA of the CDR3: TGTGCCAGCAGCTTACTGCAGGGGACCGATGGCTACACCTTC.

The chain is built from TRBV3-1 (or the pseudogene TRBV3-2) and TRBJ2-7; perhaps TRBD1 as D (6 bases). Trimming removed 4 bases from V and 0 bases from J, with 19 bases in between. CDR1 is LGHDT, CDR2 YNNKEL, per germline (reference sequence). This CDR3 comprises 17 residues. This CDR3 is CASSRSGHQKASYEQYF. DNA of the CDR3: TGTGCCAGCAGCCGATCGGGACACCAGAAGGCCTCCTACGAGCAGTACTTC.

V gene TRBV3-1 (or the pseudogene TRBV3-2) combines with J gene TRBJ1-6, with 10 bases that match TRBD1. The CDR3 extends over 16 amino acids. Germline CDR1 LGHDT, CDR2 YNNKEL (reference sequence). J gave up 3 bases and V 3 bases, and 2 bases lay outside the gene matches. CDR3 in amino acids: CASSHRTGGYNSPLHF. The CDR3 DNA follows: TGTGCCAGCAGCCACCGGACAGGGGGCTATAATTCACCCCTCCACTTT.